This T cell receptor (beta chain) was identified in a study of T cell responses to AZD1222 COVID-19 vaccine. Notes on the study in general: Reportedly, nearly half of unique spike TCRs recognized epitopes outside B.1.351/B.1.1.7 mutations. The study identified only six AZD1222 recipients as seropositive at baseline.

This CDR3 is built from 12 residues. Germline loops: CDR1 SGHDT, CDR2 YYEEEE. Between the trimmed V and J ends, which lost 0 bases and 7 bases, there was a span of 5 bases. Second doses at about 4 or about 12 weeks were pooled. Only one count was recorded for this clone. What it binds is unknown. Libraries were prepared by immunoSEQ multiplex PCR; TCRdb keeps only in-frame clonotypes and omits some of them. The sample has about 140,000 clones, approximately 90% seen once; the top ten hold around 1.3%. The receptor comes from an adult who received the AZD1222 COVID-19 vaccine. The sequencing here drew on peripheral blood, taken 28 days after the second AZD1222 dose. The chain recombines TRBV5-6 with TRBJ2-1; D remains unclear. In DNA, the CDR3 is TGTGCCAGCAGCTTGGCCCAGAATGAGCAGTTCTTC. Protein sequence: CASSLAQNEQFF.